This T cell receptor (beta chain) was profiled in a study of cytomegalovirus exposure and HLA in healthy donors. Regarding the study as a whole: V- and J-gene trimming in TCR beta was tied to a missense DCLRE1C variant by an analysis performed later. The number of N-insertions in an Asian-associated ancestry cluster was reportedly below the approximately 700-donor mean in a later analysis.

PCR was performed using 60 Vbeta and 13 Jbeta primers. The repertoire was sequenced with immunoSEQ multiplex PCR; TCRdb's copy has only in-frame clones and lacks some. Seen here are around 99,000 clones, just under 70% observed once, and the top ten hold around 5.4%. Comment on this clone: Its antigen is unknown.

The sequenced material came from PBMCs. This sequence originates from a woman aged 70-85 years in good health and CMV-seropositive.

The CDR3 protein is CASSYGSGRSYGYTF. CDR3 nucleotides: TGTGCCAGCAGTTACGGATCGGGTCGGAGCTATGGCTACACCTTC. The V and J genes are TRBV6-5 and TRBJ1-2; D not resolved. V was trimmed by 2 bases and J by 4 bases, leaving 14 bases between them. Germline V gene data show CDR1 as MNHEY and CDR2 as SVGAGI. This CDR3 has 15 residues.